These T cell receptor beta chains were read from a single sample in a study of blood T cell repertoires in COVID-19. Clones were read by immunoSEQ multiplex PCR, and TCRdb kept only the in-frame ones, dropping some. This sample has more than 250,000 clones, with approximately 90% found just once. The sequencing input was peripheral blood. These receptor sequences come from a woman in her forties or fifties with COVID-19, enrolled during active disease. Each CDR3 is given with its conserved first and last residue. Each record gives: J gene, V gene, CDR3 protein.

J gene: TRBJ2-3; V gene: TRBV11-2; CDR3 protein: CASSSRSGEGTDTQYF
J gene: TRBJ1-1; V gene: TRBV7-2; CDR3 protein: CASSQQKLNTEAFF
J gene: TRBJ2-1; V gene: TRBV24-1; CDR3 protein: CATKDEGWVQFF
J gene: TRBJ2-3; V gene: TRBV4-3; CDR3 protein: CASSPMGLEGAGTQYF
J gene: TRBJ2-3; V gene: TRBV19; CDR3 protein: CASSPLAVSTDTQYF
J gene: TRBJ2-5; V gene: TRBV5-8; CDR3 protein: CASSLAPGGETQYF
J gene: TRBJ2-7; V gene: TRBV19; CDR3 protein: CASSMGLLSYEQYF
J gene: TRBJ1-1; V gene: TRBV3-1/TRBV3-2; CDR3 protein: CASSPSHTGTEAFF
J gene: TRBJ2-1; V gene: TRBV7-9; CDR3 protein: CASSFGTGVEQFF
J gene: TRBJ2-4; V gene: TRBV19; CDR3 protein: CASQPISGAKNIQYF
J gene: TRBJ1-1; V gene: TRBV4-3; CDR3 protein: CASSQDRTGYTEAFF
J gene: TRBJ2-6; V gene: TRBV5-4; CDR3 protein: CASSSAGGSGANVLTF
J gene: TRBJ1-4; V gene: TRBV5-1; CDR3 protein: CASSLGTGATGEEKLFF
J gene: TRBJ2-1; V gene: TRBV29-1; CDR3 protein: CSATSTDEQFF
J gene: TRBJ2-1; V gene: TRBV7-3; CDR3 protein: CASSEGLITYNEQFF
J gene: TRBJ2-7; V gene: TRBV30; CDR3 protein: CAWSVQTNYEQYF
J gene: TRBJ2-5; V gene: TRBV5-1; CDR3 protein: CASSLDLETQYF